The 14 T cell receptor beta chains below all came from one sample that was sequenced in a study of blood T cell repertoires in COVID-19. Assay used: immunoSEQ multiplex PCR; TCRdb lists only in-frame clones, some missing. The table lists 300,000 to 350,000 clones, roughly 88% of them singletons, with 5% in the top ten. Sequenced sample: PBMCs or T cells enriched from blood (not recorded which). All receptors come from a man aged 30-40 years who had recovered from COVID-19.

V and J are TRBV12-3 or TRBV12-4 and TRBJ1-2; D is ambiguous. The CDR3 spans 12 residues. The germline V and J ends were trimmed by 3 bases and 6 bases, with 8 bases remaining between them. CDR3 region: CASSFRRDGYTF. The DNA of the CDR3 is TGTGCCAGCAGTTTCAGGCGGGATGGCTACACCTTC.

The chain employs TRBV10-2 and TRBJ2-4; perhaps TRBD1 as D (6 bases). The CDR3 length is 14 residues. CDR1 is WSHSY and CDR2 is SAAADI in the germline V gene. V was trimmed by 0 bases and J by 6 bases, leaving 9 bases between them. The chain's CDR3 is CASSESTGINIQYF. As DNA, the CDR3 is TGCGCCAGCAGTGAGTCTACAGGGATAAACATTCAGTACTTC.

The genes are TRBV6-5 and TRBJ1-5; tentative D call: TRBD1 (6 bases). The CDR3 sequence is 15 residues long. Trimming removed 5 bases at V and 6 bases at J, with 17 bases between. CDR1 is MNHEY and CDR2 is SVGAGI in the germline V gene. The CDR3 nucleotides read TGTGCCAGCAGTCCTTCAAGGGGGGGAGGTCAGCCCCAGCATTTT. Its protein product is CASSPSRGGGQPQHF.

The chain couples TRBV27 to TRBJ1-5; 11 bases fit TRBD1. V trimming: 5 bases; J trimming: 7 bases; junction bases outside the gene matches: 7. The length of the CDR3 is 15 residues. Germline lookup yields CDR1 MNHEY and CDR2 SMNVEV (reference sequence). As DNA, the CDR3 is TGTGCCAGCAGTGCCCGGACAGGGGGCGAACAGCCCCAGCATTTT. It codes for CASSARTGGEQPQHF.

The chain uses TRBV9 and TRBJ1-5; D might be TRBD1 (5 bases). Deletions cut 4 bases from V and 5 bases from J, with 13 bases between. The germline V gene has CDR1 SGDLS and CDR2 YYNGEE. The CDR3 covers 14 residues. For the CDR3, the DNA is TGTGCCAGCAGCCCCACGGGGGGGTATCAGCCCCAGCATTTT. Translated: CASSPTGGYQPQHF.

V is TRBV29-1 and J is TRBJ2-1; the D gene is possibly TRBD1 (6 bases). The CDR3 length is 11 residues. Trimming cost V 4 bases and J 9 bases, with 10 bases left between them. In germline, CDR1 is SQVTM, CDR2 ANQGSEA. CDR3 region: CSVGRGGEQFF. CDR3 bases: TGCAGCGTTGGGAGAGGGGGTGAGCAGTTCTTC.

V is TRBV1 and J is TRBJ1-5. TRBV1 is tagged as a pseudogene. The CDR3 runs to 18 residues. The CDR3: CTSSQVPEVCYSNQPQHF. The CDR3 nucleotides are TGCACCAGCAGCCAAGTTCCCGAGGTCTGCTATAGCAATCAGCCCCAGCATTTT.

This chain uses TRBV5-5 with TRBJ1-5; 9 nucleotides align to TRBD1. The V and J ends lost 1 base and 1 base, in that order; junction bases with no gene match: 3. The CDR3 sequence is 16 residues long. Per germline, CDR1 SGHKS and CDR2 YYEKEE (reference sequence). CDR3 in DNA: TGTGCCAGCAGCTTGTGGGGGACAGGGAGCAATCAGCCCCAGCATTTT. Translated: CASSLWGTGSNQPQHF.

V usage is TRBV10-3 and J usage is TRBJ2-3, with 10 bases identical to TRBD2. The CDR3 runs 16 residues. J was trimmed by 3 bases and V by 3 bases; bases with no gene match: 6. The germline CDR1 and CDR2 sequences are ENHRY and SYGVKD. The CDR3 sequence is CAISESLAGETDTQYF. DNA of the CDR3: TGTGCCATCAGTGAATCCCTAGCGGGGGAGACAGATACGCAGTATTTT.

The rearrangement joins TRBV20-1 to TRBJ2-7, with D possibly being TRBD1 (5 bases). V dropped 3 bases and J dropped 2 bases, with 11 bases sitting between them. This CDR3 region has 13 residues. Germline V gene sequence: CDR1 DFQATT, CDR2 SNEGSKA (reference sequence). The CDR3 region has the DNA TGCAGTGCTAGTGCCAGGACAACCTACGAGCAGTACTTC. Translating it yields CSASARTTYEQYF.

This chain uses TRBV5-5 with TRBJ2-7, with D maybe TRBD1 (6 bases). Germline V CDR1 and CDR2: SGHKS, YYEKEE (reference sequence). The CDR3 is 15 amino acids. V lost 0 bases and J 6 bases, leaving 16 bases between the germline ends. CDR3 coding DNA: TGTGCCAGCAGCTTGGAACAGGGTCACTTCGGCGAGCAGTACTTC. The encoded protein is CASSLEQGHFGEQYF.

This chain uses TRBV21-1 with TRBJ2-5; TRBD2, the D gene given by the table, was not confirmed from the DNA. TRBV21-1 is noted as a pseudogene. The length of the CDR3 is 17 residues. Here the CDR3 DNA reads TGTGCCAGCAGCTACCCCGGGACTAGCGGGGCTCTGGAGACCCAGTACTTC. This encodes CASSYPGTSGALETQYF.

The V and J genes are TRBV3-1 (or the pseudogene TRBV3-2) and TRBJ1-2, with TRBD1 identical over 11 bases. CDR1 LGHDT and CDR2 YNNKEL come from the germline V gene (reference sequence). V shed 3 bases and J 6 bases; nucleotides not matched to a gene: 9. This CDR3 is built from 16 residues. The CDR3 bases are TGTGCCAGCAGCCAGAAGGGGACAGGGGGATTGAATGGCTACACCTTC. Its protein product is CASSQKGTGGLNGYTF.

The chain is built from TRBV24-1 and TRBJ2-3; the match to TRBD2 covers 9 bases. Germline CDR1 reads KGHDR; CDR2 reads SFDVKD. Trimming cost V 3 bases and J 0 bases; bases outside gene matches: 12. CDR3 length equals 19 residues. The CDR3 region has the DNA TGTGCCACCAGTGATCCTAGACCGACTAGCGGAGCTAGCACAGATACGCAGTATTTT. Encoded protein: CATSDPRPTSGASTDTQYF.